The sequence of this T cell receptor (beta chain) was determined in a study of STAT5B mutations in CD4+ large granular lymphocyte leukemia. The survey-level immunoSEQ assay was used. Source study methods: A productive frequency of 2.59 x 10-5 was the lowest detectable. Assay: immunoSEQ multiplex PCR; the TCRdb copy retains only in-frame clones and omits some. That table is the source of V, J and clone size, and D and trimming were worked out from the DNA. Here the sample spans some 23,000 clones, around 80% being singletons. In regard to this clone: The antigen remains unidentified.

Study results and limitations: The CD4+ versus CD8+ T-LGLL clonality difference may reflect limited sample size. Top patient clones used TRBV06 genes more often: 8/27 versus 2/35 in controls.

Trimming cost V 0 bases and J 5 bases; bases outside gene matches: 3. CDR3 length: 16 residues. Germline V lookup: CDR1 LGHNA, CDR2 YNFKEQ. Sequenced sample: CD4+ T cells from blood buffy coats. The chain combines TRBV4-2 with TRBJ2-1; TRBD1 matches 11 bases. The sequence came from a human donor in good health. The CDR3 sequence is CASSQDRDRGDNEQFF. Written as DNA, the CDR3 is TGTGCCAGCAGCCAAGACCGGGACAGGGGGGACAATGAGCAGTTCTTC.